This is a list of T cell receptor beta chains from one sample in a study of blood T cells in healthy people across ages. TCRdb reprocessed the 5' RACE reads via MiXCR and lists one record per CDR3 protein. This table holds around 800,000 distinct CDR3 sequences, about 62% found once. The sequenced sample consisted of blood. The receptors were sampled from a man aged 30 to 45 in good health. Both conserved end residues are part of each CDR3. The order of the fields is clone size, D gene, V gene, J gene, CDR3 DNA, CDR3 protein. A D gene is named only where the DNA matches it firmly. Size is stated for part of the rows, as once, few or many counts, or as a class when the clone is expanded.

clone size: .; D gene: .; V gene: TRBV2; J gene: TRBJ1-5; CDR3 DNA: TGTGCCAGCAGTGACCGGAGGGGCAATCAGCCCCAGCATTTT; CDR3 protein: CASSDRRGNQPQHF
clone size: .; D gene: .; V gene: TRBV27; J gene: TRBJ2-7; CDR3 DNA: TGTGCCAGCAGCCACCATGATAGCTGGTACGAGCAGTACTTC; CDR3 protein: CASSHHDSWYEQYF
clone size: .; D gene: TRBD1; V gene: TRBV4-3; J gene: TRBJ2-2; CDR3 DNA: TGCGCCAGCAGCCATGAAACCGGGACAGGGGTTCACGCGAACACCGGGGAGCTGTTTTTT; CDR3 protein: CASSHETGTGVHANTGELFF
clone size: .; D gene: .; V gene: TRBV9; J gene: TRBJ1-1; CDR3 DNA: TGTGCCAGCAGCGTAGCTCAGTTCACTGAAGCTTTCTTT; CDR3 protein: CASSVAQFTEAFF
clone size: .; D gene: TRBD2; V gene: TRBV20-1; J gene: TRBJ2-1; CDR3 DNA: TGCAGTGCTACTAGCGGGGGGGCCGGGGGCAATGAGCAGTTCTTC; CDR3 protein: CSATSGGAGGNEQFF
clone size: few; D gene: .; V gene: TRBV5-6; J gene: TRBJ1-2; CDR3 DNA: TGTGCCAGCAGCCAAGAACTGGGAGGAGATCCTTATGGCTACACCTTC; CDR3 protein: CASSQELGGDPYGYTF
clone size: .; D gene: .; V gene: TRBV20-1; J gene: TRBJ2-7; CDR3 DNA: TGCAGTGCCCTCCCTGACAGGACCCTATTCTACGAGCAGTACTTC; CDR3 protein: CSALPDRTLFYEQYF
clone size: .; D gene: TRBD1; V gene: TRBV28; J gene: TRBJ1-2; CDR3 DNA: TGTGCCAGTGGACAGGGGAACGACTATGGCTACACCTTC; CDR3 protein: CASGQGNDYGYTF
clone size: .; D gene: .; V gene: TRBV20-1; J gene: TRBJ1-6; CDR3 DNA: TGCAGTGCCTCCGAGTGGCGGACCGTTAATTCACCCCTCCACTTT; CDR3 protein: CSASEWRTVNSPLHF
clone size: .; D gene: .; V gene: TRBV29-1; J gene: TRBJ2-2; CDR3 DNA: TGCAGCGTTGCAGCAGGGGGGGCCGGGGAGCTGTTTTTT; CDR3 protein: CSVAAGGAGELFF
clone size: .; D gene: .; V gene: TRBV6-1; J gene: TRBJ2-1; CDR3 DNA: TGTGCCAGCACCCTCTTGAGGCAGAGCTCCTACAATGAGCAGTTCTTC; CDR3 protein: CASTLLRQSSYNEQFF
clone size: .; D gene: .; V gene: TRBV28; J gene: TRBJ2-7; CDR3 DNA: TGTGCCAGCAGTTTGTACCCCGGGGGGCGGGTCGCCCAAATACTTGACTCCTACGAGCAGTACTTC; CDR3 protein: CASSLYPGGRVAQILDSYEQYF
clone size: .; D gene: .; V gene: TRBV10-3; J gene: TRBJ2-1; CDR3 DNA: TGTGCCATCAGTGAGCTAGGGGACCATGAGCAGTTCTTC; CDR3 protein: CAISELGDHEQFF
clone size: once; D gene: .; V gene: TRBV28; J gene: TRBJ1-2; CDR3 DNA: TGTGCCAGCAGGGAGACAGGTTCTGAGGCCTATGATGGCTACACCTTC; CDR3 protein: CASRETGSEAYDGYTF
clone size: .; D gene: .; V gene: TRBV3-1; J gene: TRBJ1-6; CDR3 DNA: TGTGCCAGCAGCCAATATCTGGGAGGTAATAATTCACCCCTCCACTTT; CDR3 protein: CASSQYLGGNNSPLHF
clone size: .; D gene: .; V gene: TRBV9; J gene: TRBJ1-5; CDR3 DNA: TGTGCCAGCAGCGTAGTATATCGACAGGTCGGCCAGCCCCAGCATTTT; CDR3 protein: CASSVVYRQVGQPQHF
clone size: .; D gene: .; V gene: TRBV20-1; J gene: TRBJ1-5; CDR3 DNA: TGCAGTGCTAGAGTATTCGGTTCGACAGGCCGCGGGGATCAGCCCCAGCATTTT; CDR3 protein: CSARVFGSTGRGDQPQHF
clone size: .; D gene: TRBD1; V gene: TRBV27; J gene: TRBJ1-1; CDR3 DNA: TGTGCCAGCAGTTCCGGGACAGGGGGCTACACTGAAGCTTTCTTT; CDR3 protein: CASSSGTGGYTEAFF
clone size: few; D gene: .; V gene: TRBV5-1; J gene: TRBJ2-3; CDR3 DNA: TGCGCCAGCAGCTCAGACAGCAGCACAGATACGCAGTATTTT; CDR3 protein: CASSSDSSTDTQYF
clone size: .; D gene: .; V gene: TRBV2; J gene: TRBJ1-1; CDR3 DNA: TGTGCCAGCAGCGCCGGGGGACTGCTGAACACTGAAGCTTTCTTT; CDR3 protein: CASSAGGLLNTEAFF
clone size: few; D gene: TRBD2; V gene: TRBV20-1; J gene: TRBJ2-1; CDR3 DNA: TGCAGTGCTCTCCCCGTCAGCGGGGGTTTCAATGAGCAGTTCTTC; CDR3 protein: CSALPVSGGFNEQFF
clone size: .; D gene: .; V gene: TRBV5-6; J gene: TRBJ1-2; CDR3 DNA: TGTGCCAGCAGCTCGGTGGGACAAAACTATGGCTACACCTTC; CDR3 protein: CASSSVGQNYGYTF
clone size: .; D gene: TRBD1; V gene: TRBV7-3; J gene: TRBJ2-1; CDR3 DNA: TGTGCCAGCAGCTTAACGTTCCAGGGGGTAGGTAATGAGCAGTTCTTC; CDR3 protein: CASSLTFQGVGNEQFF
clone size: .; D gene: TRBD2; V gene: TRBV6-5; J gene: TRBJ2-1; CDR3 DNA: TGTGCCAGCATCGGGGGGGCCCCACATGAGCAGTTCTTC; CDR3 protein: CASIGGAPHEQFF
clone size: .; D gene: TRBD1; V gene: TRBV6-2/TRBV6-3; J gene: TRBJ1-2; CDR3 DNA: TGTGCCAGCACCCGGGGAGTACAGGGGCAAACTAAGAATGGCTACACCTTC; CDR3 protein: CASTRGVQGQTKNGYTF
clone size: .; D gene: .; V gene: TRBV12-3/TRBV12-4; J gene: TRBJ2-3; CDR3 DNA: TGTGCCAGCAGTCCACCGGGGAAGGGTGGAGATACGCAGTATTTT; CDR3 protein: CASSPPGKGGDTQYF
clone size: .; D gene: TRBD1; V gene: TRBV4-3; J gene: TRBJ2-6; CDR3 DNA: TGCGCCAGCAGCCATGACAGGGTTATTGGGGCCAACGTCCTGACTTTC; CDR3 protein: CASSHDRVIGANVLTF
clone size: once; D gene: TRBD2; V gene: TRBV11-2; J gene: TRBJ2-1; CDR3 DNA: TGTGCCAGCAGCTGGGCGGGGGGCTTTTACAATGAGCAGTTCTTC; CDR3 protein: CASSWAGGFYNEQFF
clone size: few; D gene: .; V gene: TRBV9; J gene: TRBJ1-2; CDR3 DNA: TGTGCCAGCAGCCCCGGAAGGGACTATGGCTACACCTTC; CDR3 protein: CASSPGRDYGYTF
clone size: .; D gene: TRBD2; V gene: TRBV29-1; J gene: TRBJ2-1; CDR3 DNA: TGCAGCGTTGGAGCGGGGGGCCGCTCCTACAATGAGCAGTTCTTC; CDR3 protein: CSVGAGGRSYNEQFF
clone size: few; D gene: TRBD2; V gene: TRBV5-1; J gene: TRBJ2-1; CDR3 DNA: TGCGCCAGCACCCCCCGAGCGGGGAGCTCCTACAATGAGCAGTTCTTC; CDR3 protein: CASTPRAGSSYNEQFF
clone size: few; D gene: .; V gene: TRBV10-3; J gene: TRBJ2-3; CDR3 DNA: TGTGCCATCAGTGAGGTCGGGTTTTGGTCAGATACGCAGTATTTT; CDR3 protein: CAISEVGFWSDTQYF
clone size: few; D gene: TRBD2; V gene: TRBV7-9; J gene: TRBJ2-1; CDR3 DNA: TGTGCCAGCAGTTATAGCGGGGGGTGGAATGAGCAGTTCTTC; CDR3 protein: CASSYSGGWNEQFF
clone size: .; D gene: .; V gene: TRBV10-3; J gene: TRBJ1-4; CDR3 DNA: TGTGCCATCAGGCCGGACAGAGCAGGCGAAAAACTGTTTTTT; CDR3 protein: CAIRPDRAGEKLFF
clone size: .; D gene: TRBD2; V gene: TRBV2; J gene: TRBJ2-6; CDR3 DNA: TGTGCCAGCAGTTTACAGCGGGGGTCTGGGGCCAACGTCCTGACTTTC; CDR3 protein: CASSLQRGSGANVLTF
clone size: .; D gene: .; V gene: TRBV5-1; J gene: TRBJ2-5; CDR3 DNA: TGCGCCAGCAGCTTGGTGACAGGAGGGGGTCCAGAGACCCAGTACTTC; CDR3 protein: CASSLVTGGGPETQYF
clone size: .; D gene: TRBD2; V gene: TRBV20-1; J gene: TRBJ2-3; CDR3 DNA: TGCAGTGGGACTAGCGGGGGGGGCACAGATACGCAGTATTTT; CDR3 protein: CSGTSGGGTDTQYF